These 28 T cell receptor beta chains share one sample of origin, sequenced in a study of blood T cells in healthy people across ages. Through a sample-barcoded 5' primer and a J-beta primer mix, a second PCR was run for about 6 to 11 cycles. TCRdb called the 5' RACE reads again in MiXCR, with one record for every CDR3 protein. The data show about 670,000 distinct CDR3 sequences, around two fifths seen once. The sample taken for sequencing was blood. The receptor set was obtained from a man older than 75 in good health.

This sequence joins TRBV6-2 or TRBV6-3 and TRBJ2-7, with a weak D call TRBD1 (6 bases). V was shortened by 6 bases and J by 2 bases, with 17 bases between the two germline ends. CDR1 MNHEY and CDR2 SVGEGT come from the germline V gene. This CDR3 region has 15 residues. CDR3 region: CASSRQGTHAYEQYF. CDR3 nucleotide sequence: TGTGCCAGCAGCCGCCAGGGGACGCATGCCTACGAGCAGTACTTC.

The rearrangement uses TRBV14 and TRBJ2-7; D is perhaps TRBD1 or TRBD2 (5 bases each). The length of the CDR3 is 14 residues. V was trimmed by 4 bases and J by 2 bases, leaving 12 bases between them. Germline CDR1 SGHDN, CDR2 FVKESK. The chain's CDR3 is CASSRGPTTYEQYF. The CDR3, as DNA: TGTGCCAGCAGCCGGGGACCGACTACCTACGAGCAGTACTTC.

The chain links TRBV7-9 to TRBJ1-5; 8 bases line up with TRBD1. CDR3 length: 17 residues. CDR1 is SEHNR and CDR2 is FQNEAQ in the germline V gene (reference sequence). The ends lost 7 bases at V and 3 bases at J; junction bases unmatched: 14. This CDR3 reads CASNTYRAGGPNQPQHF. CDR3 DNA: TGTGCCAGCAACACTTACAGAGCAGGGGGCCCCAATCAGCCCCAGCATTTT.

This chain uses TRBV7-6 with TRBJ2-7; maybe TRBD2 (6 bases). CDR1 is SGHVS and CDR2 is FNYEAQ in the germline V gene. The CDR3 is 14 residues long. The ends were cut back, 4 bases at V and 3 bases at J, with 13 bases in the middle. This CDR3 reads CASSSQEGNYEQYF. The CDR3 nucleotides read TGTGCCAGCAGCTCCCAGGAGGGGAACTACGAGCAGTACTTC.

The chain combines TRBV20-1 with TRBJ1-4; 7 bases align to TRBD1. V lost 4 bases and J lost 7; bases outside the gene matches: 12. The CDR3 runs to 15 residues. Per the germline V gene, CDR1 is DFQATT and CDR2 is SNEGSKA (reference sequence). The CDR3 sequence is CSAIAGTGVGEKLFF. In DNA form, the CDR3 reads TGCAGTGCTATAGCCGGTACAGGGGTGGGTGAAAAACTGTTTTTT.

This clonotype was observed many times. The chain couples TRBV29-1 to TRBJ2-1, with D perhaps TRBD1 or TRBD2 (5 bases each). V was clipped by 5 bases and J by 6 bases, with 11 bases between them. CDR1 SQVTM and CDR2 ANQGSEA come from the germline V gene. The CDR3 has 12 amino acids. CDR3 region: CSVCRDGNEQFF. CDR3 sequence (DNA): TGCAGCGTTTGCCGGGACGGCAATGAGCAGTTCTTC.

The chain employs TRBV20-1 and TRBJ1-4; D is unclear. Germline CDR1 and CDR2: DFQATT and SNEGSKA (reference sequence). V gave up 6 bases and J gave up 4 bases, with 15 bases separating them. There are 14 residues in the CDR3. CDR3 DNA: TGCAGTGCGGGCCCCGGCGGCTATAATGAAAAACTGTTTTTT. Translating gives CSAGPGGYNEKLFF.

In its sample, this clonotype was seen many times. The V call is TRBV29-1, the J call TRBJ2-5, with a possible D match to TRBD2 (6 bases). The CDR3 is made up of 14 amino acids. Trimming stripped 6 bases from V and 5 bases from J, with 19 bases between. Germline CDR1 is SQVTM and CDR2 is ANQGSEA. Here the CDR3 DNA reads TGCAGCGTCGCCGGGACTTCGGGCGGGGAGACCCAGTACTTC. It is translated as CSVAGTSGGETQYF. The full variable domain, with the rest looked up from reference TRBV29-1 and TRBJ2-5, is SAVISQKPSRDICQRGTSLTIQCQVDSQVTMMFWYRQQPGQSLTLIATANQGSEATYESGFVIDKFPISRPNLTFSTLTVSNMSPEDSSIYLCSVAGTSGGETQYFGPGTRLLVL.

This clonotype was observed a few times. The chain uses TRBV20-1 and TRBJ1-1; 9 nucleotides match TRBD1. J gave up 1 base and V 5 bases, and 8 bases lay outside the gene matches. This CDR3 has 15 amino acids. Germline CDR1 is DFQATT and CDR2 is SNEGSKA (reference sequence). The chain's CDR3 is CSALGTGSANTEAFF. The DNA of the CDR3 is TGCAGTGCTCTCGGGACAGGGAGTGCGAACACTGAAGCTTTCTTT.

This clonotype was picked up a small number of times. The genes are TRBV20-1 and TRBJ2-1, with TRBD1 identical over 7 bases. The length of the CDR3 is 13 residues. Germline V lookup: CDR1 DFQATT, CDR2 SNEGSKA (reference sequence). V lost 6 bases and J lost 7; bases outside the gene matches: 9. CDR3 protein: CSAGGAQGNEQFF. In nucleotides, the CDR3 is TGCAGTGCAGGGGGCGCTCAGGGGAATGAGCAGTTCTTC.

The CDR3 DNA reads TGTGCCAGCTCCACTAGGGTATCCGACGAGCAGTACTTC. This codes for CASSTRVSDEQYF. The chain links TRBV7-2 to TRBJ2-7; D is perhaps TRBD2 (5 bases). Trimming pared 8 bases from V and 5 bases from J, leaving 16 bases between. Germline CDR1 reads SGHTA; CDR2 reads FQGNSA. This CDR3 spans 13 amino acids.

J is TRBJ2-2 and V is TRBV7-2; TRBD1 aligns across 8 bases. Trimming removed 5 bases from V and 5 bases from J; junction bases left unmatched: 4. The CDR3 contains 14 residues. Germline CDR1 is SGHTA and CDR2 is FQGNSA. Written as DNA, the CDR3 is TGTGCCAGCAGCGCACGGACAGGGACCGGGGAGCTGTTTTTT. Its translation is CASSARTGTGELFF.

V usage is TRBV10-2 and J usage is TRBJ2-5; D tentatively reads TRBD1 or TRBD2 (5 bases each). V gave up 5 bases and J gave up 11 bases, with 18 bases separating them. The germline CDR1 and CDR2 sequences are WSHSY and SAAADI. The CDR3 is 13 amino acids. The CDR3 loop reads CASSSVSRGEQYF. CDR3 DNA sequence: TGCGCCAGCAGTTCTGTCAGTAGAGGGGAGCAGTACTTC.

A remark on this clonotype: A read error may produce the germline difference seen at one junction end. The chain's CDR3 is CTSSVGAGEQFF. The CDR3 DNA is TGTACCAGCAGCGTAGGAGCGGGAGAGCAGTTCTTC. J is TRBJ2-1 and V is TRBV9, with TRBD2 matching over 7 bases. Germline CDR1 reads SGDLS; CDR2 reads YYNGEE. The CDR3 totals 12 residues.

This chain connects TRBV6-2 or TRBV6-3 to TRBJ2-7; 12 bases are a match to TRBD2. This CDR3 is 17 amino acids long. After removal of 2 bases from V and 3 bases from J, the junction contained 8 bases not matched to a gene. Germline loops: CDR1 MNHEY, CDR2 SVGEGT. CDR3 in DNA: TGTGCCAGCAGTTACCCCCTAGCGGGAGGGAATAACTACGAGCAGTACTTC. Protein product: CASSYPLAGGNNYEQYF.

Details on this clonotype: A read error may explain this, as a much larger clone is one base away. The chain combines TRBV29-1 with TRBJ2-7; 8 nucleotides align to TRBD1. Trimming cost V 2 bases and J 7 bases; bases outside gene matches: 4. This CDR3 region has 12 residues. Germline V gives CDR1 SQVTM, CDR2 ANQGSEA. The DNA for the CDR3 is TGCAGCGTTGAATCAGGGGGCGGTGAGCAGTACTTC. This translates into CSVESGGGEQYF.

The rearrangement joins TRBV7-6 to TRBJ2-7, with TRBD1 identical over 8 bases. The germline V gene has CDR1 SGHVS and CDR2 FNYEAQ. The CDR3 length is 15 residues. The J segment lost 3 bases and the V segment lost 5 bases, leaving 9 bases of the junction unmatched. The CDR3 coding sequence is TGTGCCAGCAGCCAGAGACAGGGGACAGGCTACGAGCAGTACTTC. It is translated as CASSQRQGTGYEQYF.

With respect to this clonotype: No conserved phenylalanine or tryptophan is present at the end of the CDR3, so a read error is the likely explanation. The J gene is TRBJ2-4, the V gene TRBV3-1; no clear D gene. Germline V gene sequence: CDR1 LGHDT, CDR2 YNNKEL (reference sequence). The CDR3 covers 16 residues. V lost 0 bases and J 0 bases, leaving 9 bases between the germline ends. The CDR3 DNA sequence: TGTGCCAGCAGCCAAGAATGGACGTCAGCCAAAAACATTCAGTACTAC. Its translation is CASSQEWTSAKNIQYY.

The CDR3 sequence: CASSQGAYDTQYF. The CDR3 DNA reads TGCGCCAGCAGCCAAGGGGCGTATGATACGCAGTATTTT. V is TRBV4-1 and J is TRBJ2-3; no firm D call. The CDR3 sequence is 13 residues long. Trimming stripped 1 base from V and 6 bases from J, with 8 bases between. CDR1 and CDR2 from the germline V gene are MGHRA and YSYEKL.

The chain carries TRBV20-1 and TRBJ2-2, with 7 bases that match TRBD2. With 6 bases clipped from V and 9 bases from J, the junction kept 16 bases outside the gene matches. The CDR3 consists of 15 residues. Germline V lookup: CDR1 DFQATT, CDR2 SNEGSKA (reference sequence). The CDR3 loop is CSALDPAGSHRELFF. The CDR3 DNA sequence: TGCAGTGCCCTCGATCCAGCGGGGAGCCACCGGGAGCTGTTTTTT.

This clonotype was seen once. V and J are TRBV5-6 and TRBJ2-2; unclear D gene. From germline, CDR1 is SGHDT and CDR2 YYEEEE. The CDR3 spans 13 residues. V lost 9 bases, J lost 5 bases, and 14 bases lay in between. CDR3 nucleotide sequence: TGTGCCACCTACACCGCCCGGACCGGGGAGCTGTTTTTT. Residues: CATYTARTGELFF.

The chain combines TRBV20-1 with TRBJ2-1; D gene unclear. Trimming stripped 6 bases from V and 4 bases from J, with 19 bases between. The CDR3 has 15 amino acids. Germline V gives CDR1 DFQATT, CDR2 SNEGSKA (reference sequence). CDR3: CSALVSSARYNEQFF. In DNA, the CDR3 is TGCAGTGCCCTGGTCTCTTCGGCCAGGTACAATGAGCAGTTCTTC.

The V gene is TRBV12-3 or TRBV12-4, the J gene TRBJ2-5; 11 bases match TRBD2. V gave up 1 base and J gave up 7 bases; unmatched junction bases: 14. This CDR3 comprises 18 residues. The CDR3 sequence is CASSLESTSGSWEGTQYF. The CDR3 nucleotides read TGTGCCAGCAGTTTAGAGTCCACTAGCGGGAGTTGGGAAGGGACCCAGTACTTC.

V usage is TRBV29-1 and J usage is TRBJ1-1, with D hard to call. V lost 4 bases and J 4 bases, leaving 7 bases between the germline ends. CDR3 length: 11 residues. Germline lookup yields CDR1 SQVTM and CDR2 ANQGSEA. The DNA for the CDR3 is TGCAGCGTTGTATACAGCACTGAAGCTTTCTTT. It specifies CSVVYSTEAFF.

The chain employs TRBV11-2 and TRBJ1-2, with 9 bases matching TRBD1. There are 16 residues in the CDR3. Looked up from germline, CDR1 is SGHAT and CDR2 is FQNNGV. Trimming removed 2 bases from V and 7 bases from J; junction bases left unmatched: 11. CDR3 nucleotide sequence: TGTGCCAGCAGCTTAACAGGGGGCCCTGTTCGTAGTGGCTACACCTTC. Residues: CASSLTGGPVRSGYTF.

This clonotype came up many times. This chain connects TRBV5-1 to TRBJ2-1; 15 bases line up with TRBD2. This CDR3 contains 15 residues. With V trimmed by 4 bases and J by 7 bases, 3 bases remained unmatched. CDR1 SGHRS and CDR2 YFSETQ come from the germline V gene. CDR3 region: CASSGGTSGRNEQFF. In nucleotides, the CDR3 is TGCGCCAGCAGCGGGGGGACTAGCGGGAGGAATGAGCAGTTCTTC.

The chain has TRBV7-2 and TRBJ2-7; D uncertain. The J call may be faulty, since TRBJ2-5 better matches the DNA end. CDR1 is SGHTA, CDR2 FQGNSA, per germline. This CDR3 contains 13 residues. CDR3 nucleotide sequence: TGTGCCAGCAGCTCCCGGATAGACGGGACCCAGTACTTC. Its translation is CASSSRIDGTQYF.

The CDR3 DNA follows: TGTGCCACCGGGAGGGGGACTAGCGGGCCAGATACGCAGTATTTT. Protein product: CATGRGTSGPDTQYF. This chain connects TRBV24-1 to TRBJ2-3; 12 positions match TRBD2. Looked up from germline, CDR1 is KGHDR and CDR2 is SFDVKD. This CDR3 contains 15 residues. The V and J ends lost 9 bases and 4 bases, in that order; junction bases with no gene match: 7.